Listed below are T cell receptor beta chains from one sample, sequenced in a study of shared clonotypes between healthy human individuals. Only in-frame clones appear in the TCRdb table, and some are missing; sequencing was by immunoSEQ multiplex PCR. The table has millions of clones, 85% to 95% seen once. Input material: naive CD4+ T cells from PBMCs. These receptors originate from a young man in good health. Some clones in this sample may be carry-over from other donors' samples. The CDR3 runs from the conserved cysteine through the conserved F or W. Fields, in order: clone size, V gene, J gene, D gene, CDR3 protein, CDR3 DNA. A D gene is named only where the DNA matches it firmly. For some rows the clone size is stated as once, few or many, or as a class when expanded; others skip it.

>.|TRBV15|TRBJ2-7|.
CATSRGTAFYEQYF
TGTGCCACCAGCAGAGGGACAGCTTTCTACGAGCAGTACTTC
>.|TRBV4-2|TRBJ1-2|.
CASSQEWHPNYGYTF
TGTGCCAGCAGCCAAGAATGGCACCCAAACTATGGCTACACCTTC
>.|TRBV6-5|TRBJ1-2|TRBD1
CASSYPVQGAGGYTF
TGTGCCAGCAGTTACCCCGTTCAGGGGGCTGGGGGCTACACCTTC
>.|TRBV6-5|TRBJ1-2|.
CASSPRGNYGYTF
TGTGCCAGCTCCCCACGAGGGAACTATGGCTACACCTTC
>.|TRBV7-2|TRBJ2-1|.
CASSLAGREFF
TGTGCCAGCAGCTTAGCCGGTCGGGAGTTCTTC
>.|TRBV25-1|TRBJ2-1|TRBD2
CASSGDLAGRFYNEQFF
TGTGCCAGCAGTGGAGATCTAGCGGGACGATTCTACAATGAGCAGTTCTTC
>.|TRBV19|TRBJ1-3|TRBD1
CASRTDRVSSGNTIYF
TGTGCCAGTAGGACCGACAGGGTGAGCTCTGGAAACACCATATATTTT
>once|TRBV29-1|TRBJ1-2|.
CSALPHSGGYTF
TGCAGCGCACTACCACACTCGGGTGGCTACACCTTC
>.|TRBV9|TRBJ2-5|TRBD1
CASSATGVQETQYF
TGTGCCAGCAGCGCGACAGGGGTCCAAGAGACCCAGTACTTC
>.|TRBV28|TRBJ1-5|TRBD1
CASDRVRYQPQHF
TGTGCCAGCGACAGGGTAAGATATCAGCCCCAGCATTTT
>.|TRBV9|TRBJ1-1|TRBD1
CASSVTGANTEAFF
TGTGCCAGCAGCGTAACAGGGGCGAACACTGAAGCTTTCTTT
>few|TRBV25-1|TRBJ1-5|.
CASSATGFHQPQHF
TGTGCCAGCAGTGCAACGGGATTCCATCAGCCCCAGCATTTT
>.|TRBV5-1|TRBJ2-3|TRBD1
CASSHDRVPDTQYF
TGCGCCAGCAGCCACGACAGGGTCCCAGATACGCAGTATTTT
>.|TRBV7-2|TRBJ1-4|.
CASSRANEKLFF
TGTGCCAGCAGCCGTGCCAATGAAAAACTGTTTTTT
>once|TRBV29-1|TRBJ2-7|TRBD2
CSVRRPASGRAGSYEQYF
TGCAGCGTTCGTCGCCCGGCTAGCGGGAGGGCGGGATCCTACGAGCAGTACTTC
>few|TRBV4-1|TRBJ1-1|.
CASSPLGTEAFF
TGCGCCAGCAGCCCTTTGGGGACTGAAGCTTTCTTT
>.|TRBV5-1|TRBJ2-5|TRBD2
CASSRLAGGLGGETQYF
TGCGCCAGCAGCCGGCTAGCGGGAGGTCTTGGGGGAGAGACCCAGTACTTC
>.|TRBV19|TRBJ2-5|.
CASSVTAYQETQYF
TGTGCCAGTAGTGTTACAGCGTACCAAGAGACCCAGTACTTC
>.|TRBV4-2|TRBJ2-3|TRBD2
CASSQLAGGVADTQYF
TGTGCCAGCAGCCAATTAGCGGGAGGAGTGGCAGATACGCAGTATTTT
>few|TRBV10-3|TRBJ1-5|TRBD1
CAIRGQSNQPQHF
TGTGCCATCAGGGGACAGAGCAATCAGCCCCAGCATTTT
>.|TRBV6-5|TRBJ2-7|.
CASSKDKAYEQYF
TGTGCCAGCAGTAAGGATAAAGCCTACGAGCAGTACTTC
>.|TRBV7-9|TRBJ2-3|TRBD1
CASSLYRGLTDTQYF
TGTGCCAGCAGCTTATACAGGGGGCTGACAGATACGCAGTATTTT